This T cell receptor beta chain was found in a study of blood T cell repertoires in COVID-19 (dated by TCRdb to 2020 to 2021). With respect to the entire study: Samples from collaborators originated in the United States, Italy and Spain and spanned both the acute and convalescent phases of COVID-19. The prospective study material was composed of cDNA or gDNA derived from T cells, B-cell-depleted T cells, or PBMCs. The sample metadata nearly always contained a de-identified subject ID, COVID-19 status, age in years and sex. Where available, HLA class I and class II types were obtained from metadata supplied by the sample provider rather than from assay-based typing. Deeply sampled blood TCRbeta repertoires from subjects exposed to, actively infected with, or recovered from COVID-19 were included in the dataset. The samples were drawn from the first 160 participants of the ongoing ImmuneRACE study and from some 1,300 subjects provided by 6 global collaborators. The repertoires were released in a freely available public database meant as a resource for research on the immune response to SARS-CoV-2. On the study overall, not on this receptor specifically: How much clinical and demographic metadata was included differed by source and by participant, and the metadata was provided uncurated.

Taken from the germline V gene (reference sequence), the CDR1 and CDR2 loops are MNHEY and SMNVEV. Taken from cysteine to phenylalanine, the CDR3 has 17 residues. Only the CDR3 portion is preserved as DNA: 51 bases, with reading frame beginning at the first base. V and J are truncated by 6 bases and 0 bases respectively, leaving an intervening sequence of 21 bases. Whole blood was collected in K2EDTA tubes by collaborating institutions according to the institutions' own protocols. Collaborator samples were shipped for TCRbeta analysis as frozen whole blood, isolated PBMCs, or DNA extracted from either sample type. TCRbeta CDR3 regions were amplified from genomic DNA by means of the immunoSEQ Assay, a bias-controlled multiplex PCR. The authors processed their data as follows. Nucleated cell counts per sample were estimated from amplification of reference gene primers within the assay. Sequence reads were collapsed and filtered to measure the absolute abundance of every unique TCRbeta CDR3 rearrangement. Productive Simpson clonality was computed per sample as the square root of Simpson's diversity index over productive rearrangements. TCRdb took this table from immuneACCESS and kept in-frame rearrangements with V and J called. Such tables lack part of the clones; where checked against another copy, unresolved V genes explain under half of the gap, and the rest is unexplained. The DNA was the basis for D and trimming; V, J and clone size are from that table. The sample table shows roughly 150,000 clones, and more than 80% are seen once. The top ten hold approximately 15% of the sample.

On this clone itself: The antigen it binds to is not known. The record has no base qualities; no much larger clone is one base away.

The sequence was obtained from a woman in her forties with acute or convalescent COVID-19. The chain joins TRBV27 to TRBJ2-7, and perhaps TRBD2 as D gene, on 5 matching bases. Sequenced material: peripheral blood. The DNA sequence is given as TGTGCCAGCAGCCAAATACTCCCAAGCGGAACCTCCTACGAGCAGTACTTC. This is translated as CASSQILPSGTSYEQYF.